These T cell receptor beta chains were read from a single sample in a study of response to subunit inactivated influenza vaccine. One entry per CDR3 protein results from TCRdb running MiXCR on the RT-PCR reads. In the table there are 650,000 or so distinct CDR3 sequences, 13% to 15% of which are singletons. The input for sequencing was PBMCs from blood, taken around 15 days before vaccination. These receptors all stem from a man aged 50 to 60 who received an inactivated influenza vaccine. Each CDR3 is given with its conserved first and last residue. The order of the fields is CDR3 length, D gene, V gene, J gene, clone size, CDR3 DNA, CDR3 protein. The D gene is left open where the match is weak. Only some rows state a clone size, as once, few, many or a class for expanded clones.

length: 17
D: .
V: TRBV28
J: TRBJ2-4
size: .
DNA: TGTGCCAGCAGTTTAGAAACAGGGATTCTAGCCAAAAACATTCAGTACTTC
CDR3: CASSLETGILAKNIQYF

length: 14
D: .
V: TRBV5-1
J: TRBJ2-7
size: .
DNA: TGCGCCAGCAGCTCGGACAGTGCGGTCGCCGAGCAGTACTTC
CDR3: CASSSDSAVAEQYF

length: 15
D: TRBD1
V: TRBV6-4
J: TRBJ1-5
size: few
DNA: TGTGCCAGCAGTGCCCCGGGACAGCATAATCAGCCCCAGCATTTT
CDR3: CASSAPGQHNQPQHF

length: 13
D: .
V: TRBV7-2
J: TRBJ2-5
size: many
DNA: TGTGCCAGCAGTTATACTAGCAGAGAGACCCAGTACTTC
CDR3: CASSYTSRETQYF

length: 13
D: .
V: TRBV12-3/TRBV12-4
J: TRBJ2-1
size: .
DNA: TGTGCCAGCAGGCGGGACATTGTCAATGAGCAGTTCTTC
CDR3: CASRRDIVNEQFF

length: 15
D: TRBD1
V: TRBV6-1
J: TRBJ2-7
size: few
DNA: TGTGCCAGCAGTCTTCACAGGGGCGCTACCTACGAGCAGTACTTC
CDR3: CASSLHRGATYEQYF

length: 13
D: .
V: TRBV29-1
J: TRBJ2-3
size: .
DNA: TGCAGCGTTGGCCGCCAATTGGGAGATACGCAGTATTTT
CDR3: CSVGRQLGDTQYF

length: 17
D: TRBD1
V: TRBV7-9
J: TRBJ1-3
size: .
DNA: TGTGCCAGCAGCTTAGACCGGACAGGGAGCTCTGGAAACACCATATATTTT
CDR3: CASSLDRTGSSGNTIYF

length: 14
D: TRBD1
V: TRBV6-2/TRBV6-3
J: TRBJ1-1
size: .
DNA: TGTGCCGTCCAACCAACAGGGGACGGGACTGAAGCTTTCTTT
CDR3: CAVQPTGDGTEAFF

length: 14
D: .
V: TRBV10-3
J: TRBJ2-7
size: .
DNA: TGTGCCATCAGCTCTAGCGCAACCTCCTACGAGCAGTACTTC
CDR3: CAISSSATSYEQYF

length: 13
D: .
V: TRBV5-1
J: TRBJ2-6
size: many
DNA: TGCGCCAGCAGCAACCGGGCCGCCAACGTCCTGACTTTC
CDR3: CASSNRAANVLTF

length: 14
D: .
V: TRBV6-1
J: TRBJ2-1
size: .
DNA: TGTGCCAGCAGGGAGACAGGAACCTACAATGAGCAGTTCTTC
CDR3: CASRETGTYNEQFF

length: 15
D: TRBD2
V: TRBV20-1
J: TRBJ2-7
size: many
DNA: TGCAGTGCTAGAGAAAGGACTAGCGGGAGTACAGAGCAGTACTTC
CDR3: CSARERTSGSTEQYF

length: 13
D: .
V: TRBV20-1
J: TRBJ2-3
size: few
DNA: TGCAGTGCTAGGGGCAGGGGTACAGATACGCAGTATTTT
CDR3: CSARGRGTDTQYF

length: 13
D: .
V: TRBV4-1
J: TRBJ2-3
size: .
DNA: TGCGCCAGCAGCCAACCAGACAGGTATACGCAGTATTTT
CDR3: CASSQPDRYTQYF

length: 15
D: .
V: TRBV27
J: TRBJ1-5
size: many
DNA: TGTGCCAGCAGTTTATCACAGGGCGGGAATCAGCCCCAGCATTTT
CDR3: CASSLSQGGNQPQHF

length: 12
D: .
V: TRBV28
J: TRBJ1-2
size: .
DNA: TGTGCCAGCAGTTCCCCCATGAAAGGCTACACCTTC
CDR3: CASSSPMKGYTF

length: 17
D: TRBD2
V: TRBV3-1
J: TRBJ2-5
size: .
DNA: TGTGCCAGCAGCCCTACTAGCGGGGGAATGGTGTTGGAGACCCAGTACTTC
CDR3: CASSPTSGGMVLETQYF

length: 14
D: .
V: TRBV4-3
J: TRBJ2-5
size: many
DNA: TGCGCCAGCAGCCAAGGACCGTACCAAGAGACCCAGTACTTC
CDR3: CASSQGPYQETQYF

length: 14
D: TRBD2
V: TRBV20-1
J: TRBJ2-1
size: few
DNA: TGCAGTGCTAGAGGGCTAGCGGGTTACAATGAGCAGTTCTTC
CDR3: CSARGLAGYNEQFF

length: 15
D: .
V: TRBV4-1
J: TRBJ1-4
size: .
DNA: TGCGCCAGCAGCCAAGATAAAACTCCCTCGGGGAAACTGTTTTTT
CDR3: CASSQDKTPSGKLFF

length: 16
D: TRBD1
V: TRBV12-3/TRBV12-4
J: TRBJ1-2
size: few
DNA: TGTGCCAGCAGTTTTGGGCCGGGACAGGGAAGGGGAGGCTACACCTTC
CDR3: CASSFGPGQGRGGYTF

length: 13
D: TRBD2
V: TRBV20-1
J: TRBJ2-1
size: many
DNA: TGCAGTGCTCCGGGACTAGCGGGGAATGAGCAGTTCTTC
CDR3: CSAPGLAGNEQFF

length: 14
D: .
V: TRBV7-9
J: TRBJ2-7
size: few
DNA: TGTGCCAGCAGCTCCAAAGCTAGCTCCTACGAGCAGTACTTC
CDR3: CASSSKASSYEQYF

length: 14
D: .
V: TRBV18
J: TRBJ2-7
size: .
DNA: TGTGCCAGCTCACCTGGGACGTTAAACTACGAGCAGTACTTC
CDR3: CASSPGTLNYEQYF

length: 15
D: .
V: TRBV5-6
J: TRBJ2-7
size: many
DNA: TGTGCCAGCAGCTTGGACAGGGGAGGTCGGTACGAGCAGTACTTC
CDR3: CASSLDRGGRYEQYF

length: 15
D: TRBD1
V: TRBV28
J: TRBJ1-5
size: few
DNA: TGTGCCAGCAGCAATAACAGGGGGCTGGTTCAGCCCCAGCATTTT
CDR3: CASSNNRGLVQPQHF

length: 15
D: TRBD1
V: TRBV5-1
J: TRBJ2-7
size: few
DNA: TGCGCCAGCAGCGTCCGGGACAGGGCCTCCTACGAGCAGTACTTC
CDR3: CASSVRDRASYEQYF

length: 14
D: .
V: TRBV10-3
J: TRBJ1-5
size: few
DNA: TGTGCCATCAGTGGAGTGGGGATTGATCAGCCCCAGCATTTT
CDR3: CAISGVGIDQPQHF

length: 14
D: TRBD1
V: TRBV5-1
J: TRBJ2-7
size: few
DNA: TGCGCCACCGGAGGCGGGGGACAGGGCCACGAGCAGTACTTC
CDR3: CATGGGGQGHEQYF

length: 14
D: .
V: TRBV12-3/TRBV12-4
J: TRBJ1-4
size: many
DNA: TGTGCCAGCAGTTTTCTTTCTAAAAATGAAAAACTGTTTTTT
CDR3: CASSFLSKNEKLFF

length: 14
D: .
V: TRBV6-2/TRBV6-3
J: TRBJ2-7
size: .
DNA: TGTGCCAGCAGTTCCCACAGGGAATGGGACGAGCAGTACTTC
CDR3: CASSSHREWDEQYF

length: 15
D: .
V: TRBV7-2
J: TRBJ1-1
size: few
DNA: TGTGCCAGCAGCTTCAGTGGGCAAACGAACACTGAAGCTTTCTTT
CDR3: CASSFSGQTNTEAFF

length: 15
D: .
V: TRBV7-9
J: TRBJ2-3
size: .
DNA: TGTGCCAGCATCGGGCGGCGGCAGGGGCCCGATACGCAGTATTTT
CDR3: CASIGRRQGPDTQYF

length: 15
D: .
V: TRBV21-1
J: TRBJ2-1
size: .
DNA: TGTGCCAGCAGCCAAAGGCAGGGCCCCTACAATGAGCAGTTCTTC
CDR3: CASSQRQGPYNEQFF

length: 13
D: .
V: TRBV6-5
J: TRBJ2-3
size: .
DNA: TGTGCCAGCAGATTACACGGGGGAGATACGCAGTATTTT
CDR3: CASRLHGGDTQYF

length: 18
D: TRBD2
V: TRBV4-1
J: TRBJ2-1
size: many
DNA: TGCGCCAGCAGCCAAACTAAGGGGAGCGGGGGGGCTCGGCATGAGCAGTTCTTC
CDR3: CASSQTKGSGGARHEQFF

length: 15
D: .
V: TRBV4-2
J: TRBJ2-1
size: .
DNA: TGTGCCAGCAGCCCCTCACGGGTTACCTACAATGAGCAGTTCTTC
CDR3: CASSPSRVTYNEQFF

length: 17
D: .
V: TRBV4-1
J: TRBJ2-5
size: few
DNA: TGCGCCAGCAGCCAAGTACCGAGTGTGACTAGAGCGGAGACCCAGTACTTC
CDR3: CASSQVPSVTRAETQYF

length: 17
D: TRBD1
V: TRBV6-2/TRBV6-3
J: TRBJ1-1
size: .
DNA: TGTGCCAGCAGTTACCCGCAAAAGATTGGACAGGACACTGAAGCTTTCTTT
CDR3: CASSYPQKIGQDTEAFF

length: 16
D: TRBD2
V: TRBV28
J: TRBJ2-5
size: .
DNA: TGTGCCAGCAGCCCCGTCCTAGCGGGACCCCAAGAGACCCAGTACTTC
CDR3: CASSPVLAGPQETQYF

length: 15
D: .
V: TRBV2
J: TRBJ1-2
size: few
DNA: TGTGCCAGCAGTGAACTAGGGGGTAATAACTATGGCTACACCTTC
CDR3: CASSELGGNNYGYTF

length: 17
D: .
V: TRBV20-1
J: TRBJ1-5
size: few
DNA: TGCAGTGCTAGAGACCCTCTTGGGGCAGGGGCAAATCAGCCCCAGCATTTT
CDR3: CSARDPLGAGANQPQHF

length: 19
D: TRBD2
V: TRBV28
J: TRBJ2-1
size: few
DNA: TGTGCCAGCAGTTTTCTTAGTCGCCTAGCGGGATCCTCCTACAATGAGCAGTTCTTC
CDR3: CASSFLSRLAGSSYNEQFF

length: 15
D: .
V: TRBV7-2
J: TRBJ2-7
size: .
DNA: TGTGCCAGCAGCTTAGCCGACGGGGGCTCCTACGAGCAGTACTTC
CDR3: CASSLADGGSYEQYF

length: 14
D: TRBD1
V: TRBV10-3
J: TRBJ2-5
size: few
DNA: TGTGCCATCAGGACAGGGGTCCAACAAGAGACCCAGTACTTC
CDR3: CAIRTGVQQETQYF